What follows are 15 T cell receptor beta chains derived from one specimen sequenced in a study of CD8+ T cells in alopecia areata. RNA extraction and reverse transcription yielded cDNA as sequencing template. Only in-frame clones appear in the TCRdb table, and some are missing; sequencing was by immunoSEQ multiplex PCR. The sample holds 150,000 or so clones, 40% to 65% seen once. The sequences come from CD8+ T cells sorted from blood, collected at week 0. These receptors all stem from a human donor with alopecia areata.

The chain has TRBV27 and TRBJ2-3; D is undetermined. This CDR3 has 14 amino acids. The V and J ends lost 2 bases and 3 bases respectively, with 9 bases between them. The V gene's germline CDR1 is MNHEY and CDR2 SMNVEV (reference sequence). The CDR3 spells CASSLGRVTDTQYF. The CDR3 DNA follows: TGTGCCAGCAGTTTAGGCCGGGTGACAGATACGCAGTATTTT.

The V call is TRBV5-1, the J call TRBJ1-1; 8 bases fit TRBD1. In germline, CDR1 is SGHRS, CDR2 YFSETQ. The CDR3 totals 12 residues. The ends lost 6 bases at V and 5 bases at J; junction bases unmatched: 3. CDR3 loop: CASTRQGTEAFF. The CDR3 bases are TGCGCCAGCACCCGACAGGGGACTGAAGCTTTCTTT.

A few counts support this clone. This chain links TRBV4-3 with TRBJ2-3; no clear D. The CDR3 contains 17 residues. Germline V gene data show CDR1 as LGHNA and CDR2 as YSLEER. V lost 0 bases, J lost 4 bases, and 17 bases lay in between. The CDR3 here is CASSQDLGLVRADTQYF. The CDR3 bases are TGCGCCAGCAGCCAAGATCTTGGCCTCGTAAGGGCAGATACGCAGTATTTT.

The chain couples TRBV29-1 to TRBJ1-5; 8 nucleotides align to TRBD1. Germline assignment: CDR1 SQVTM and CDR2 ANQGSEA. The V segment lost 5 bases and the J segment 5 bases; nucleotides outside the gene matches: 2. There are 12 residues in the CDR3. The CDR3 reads CSVTTGDQPQHF. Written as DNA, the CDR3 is TGCAGCGTTACGACAGGGGATCAGCCCCAGCATTTT.

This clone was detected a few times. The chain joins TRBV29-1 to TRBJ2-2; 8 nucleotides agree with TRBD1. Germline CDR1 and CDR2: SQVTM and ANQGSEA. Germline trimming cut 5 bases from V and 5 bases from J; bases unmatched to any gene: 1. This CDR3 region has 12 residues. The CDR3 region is CSVRQGTGELFF. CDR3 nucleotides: TGCAGCGTTAGACAGGGGACCGGGGAGCTGTTTTTT.

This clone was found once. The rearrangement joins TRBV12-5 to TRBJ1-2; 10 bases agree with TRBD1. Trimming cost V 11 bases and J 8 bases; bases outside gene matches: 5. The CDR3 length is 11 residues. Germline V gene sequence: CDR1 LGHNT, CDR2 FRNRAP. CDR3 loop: CASTGGGGYTF. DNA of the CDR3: TGTGCTTCGACAGGGGGCGGAGGCTACACCTTC.

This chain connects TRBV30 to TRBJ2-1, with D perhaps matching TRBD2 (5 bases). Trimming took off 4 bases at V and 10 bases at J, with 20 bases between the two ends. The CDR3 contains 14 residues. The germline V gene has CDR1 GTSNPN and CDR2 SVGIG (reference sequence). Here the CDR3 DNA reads TGTGCCTGGAAAACGGACTCCCGGGGAATAGAGCAGTTCTTC. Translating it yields CAWKTDSRGIEQFF. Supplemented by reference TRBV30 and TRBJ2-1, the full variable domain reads SQTIHQWPATLVQPVGSPLSLECTVEGTSNPNLYWYRQAAGRGLQLLFYSVGIGQISSEVPQNLSASRPQDRQFILSSKKLLLSDSGFYLCAWKTDSRGIEQFFGPGTRLTVL.

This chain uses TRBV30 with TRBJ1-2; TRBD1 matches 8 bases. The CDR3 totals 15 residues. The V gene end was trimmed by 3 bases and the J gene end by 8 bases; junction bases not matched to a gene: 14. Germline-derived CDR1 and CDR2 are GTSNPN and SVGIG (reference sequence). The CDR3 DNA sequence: TGTGCCTGGAGCACTCCATCGACAGGGGTGGCAGGCTACACCTTC. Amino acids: CAWSTPSTGVAGYTF. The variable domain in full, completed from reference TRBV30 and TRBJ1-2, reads SQTIHQWPATLVQPVGSPLSLECTVEGTSNPNLYWYRQAAGRGLQLLFYSVGIGQISSEVPQNLSASRPQDRQFILSSKKLLLSDSGFYLCAWSTPSTGVAGYTFGSGTRLTVV.

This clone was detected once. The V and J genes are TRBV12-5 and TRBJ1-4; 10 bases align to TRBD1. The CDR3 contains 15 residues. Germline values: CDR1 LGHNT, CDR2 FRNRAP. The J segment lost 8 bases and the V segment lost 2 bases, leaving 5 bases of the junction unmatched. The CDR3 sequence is CASGLSGQGREKLFF. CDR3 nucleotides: TGTGCTAGTGGTTTGTCGGGACAGGGGCGGGAAAAACTGTTTTTT. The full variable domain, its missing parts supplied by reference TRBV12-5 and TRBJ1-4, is DARVTQTPRHKVTEMGQEVTMRCQPILGHNTVFWYRQTMMQGLELLAYFRNRAPLDDSGMPKDRFSAEMPDATLATLKIQPSEPRDSAVYFCASGLSGQGREKLFFGSGTQLSVL.

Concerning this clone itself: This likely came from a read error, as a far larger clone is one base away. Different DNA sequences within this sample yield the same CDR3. CDR3 DNA sequence: TGTGCCAGCAGCTTAATTGGGACCGGGGAGCTGTTTTTT. As protein: CASSLIGTGELFF. The chain carries TRBV2 and TRBJ2-2, with unresolved D. The CDR3 length is 13 residues. Germline values: CDR1 SNHLY, CDR2 FYNNEI. Trimming pared 6 bases from V and 5 bases from J, leaving 10 bases between.

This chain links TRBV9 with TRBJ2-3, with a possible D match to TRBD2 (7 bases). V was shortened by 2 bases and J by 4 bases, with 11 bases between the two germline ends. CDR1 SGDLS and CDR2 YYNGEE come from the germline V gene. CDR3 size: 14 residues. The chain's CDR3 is CASSVAGASDTQYF. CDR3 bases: TGTGCCAGCAGCGTTGCGGGGGCGTCAGATACGCAGTATTTT.

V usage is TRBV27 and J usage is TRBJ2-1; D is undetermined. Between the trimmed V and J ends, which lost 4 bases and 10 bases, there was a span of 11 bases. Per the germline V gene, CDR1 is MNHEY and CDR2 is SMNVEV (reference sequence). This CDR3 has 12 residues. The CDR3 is CASSSYVEEQFF. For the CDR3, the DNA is TGTGCCAGCAGTTCGTACGTAGAGGAGCAGTTCTTC.

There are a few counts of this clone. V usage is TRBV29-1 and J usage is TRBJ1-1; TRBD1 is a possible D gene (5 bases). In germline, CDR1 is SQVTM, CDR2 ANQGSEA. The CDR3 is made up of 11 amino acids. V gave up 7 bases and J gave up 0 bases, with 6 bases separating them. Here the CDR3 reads CSATVNTEAFF. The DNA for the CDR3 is TGCAGCGCGACAGTGAACACTGAAGCTTTCTTT.

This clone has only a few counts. The CDR3 DNA sequence: TGTGCCACCTGGGAAGGGGTCTCCTACGAGCAGTACTTC. Amino acids: CATWEGVSYEQYF. The V gene is TRBV10-3, the J gene TRBJ2-7; the D gene is possibly TRBD1 (5 bases). The CDR3 has 13 residues. V was cut by 10 bases and J by 0 bases, with 13 bases left in between. CDR1 is ENHRY, CDR2 SYGVKD, per germline.

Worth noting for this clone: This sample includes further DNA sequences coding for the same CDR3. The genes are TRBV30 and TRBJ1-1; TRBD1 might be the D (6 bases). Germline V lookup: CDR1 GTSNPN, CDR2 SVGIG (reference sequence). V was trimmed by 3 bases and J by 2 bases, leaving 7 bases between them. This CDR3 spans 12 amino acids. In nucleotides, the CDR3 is TGTGCCTGGAGACAGGGAAACACTGAAGCTTTCTTT. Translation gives CAWRQGNTEAFF.